The count of the clone carrying this T cell receptor beta chain is one. Its antigen is currently unknown. Random hexamers primed reverse transcription of about 0.45 to 1 ug RNA. It was immunoSEQ multiplex PCR that amplified TCR beta CDR3 across 54 Vbeta and 13 Jbeta. TCRdb re-analysed the immunoSEQ multiplex PCR reads in MiXCR, keeping a single row per CDR3 protein. The table shows roughly 100,000 distinct CDR3 sequences, with approximately 95% occurring only once. Recently defined diagnostic criteria for definite or probable disease were fulfilled by Susac syndrome patients. The data belong to a study of CD8 T cells in Susac syndrome. Study context: Among the sequenced Susac syndrome patients, six had active disease while under ten were in remission. Study-level points and caveats: In total CD8+ repertoires, around 15 Susac-specific public clones were detected, and CD8+ TEMRA repertoires contained five.

This sequence was found in a human donor with Susac syndrome. Source material: CD8+ T cells from PBMCs.

CDR3 bases: TGTGCCAGCAGCCGCGAGGGGGGCGAGCAGTTCTTC. Translated, it gives CASSREGGEQFF. The V gene is TRBV7-9, the J gene TRBJ2-1; D possibly matches TRBD1 or TRBD2 (6 bases each). The CDR3 loop spans 12 amino acids. Looked up from germline, CDR1 is SEHNR and CDR2 is FQNEAQ (reference sequence). The V end lost 5 bases, the J end lost 10 bases, and 12 bases lay between the germline ends.